Included here is one T cell receptor (beta chain) sequence, with context. The record originates from a study of blood T cell repertoires in COVID-19. This CDR3 contains 15 residues. V gave up 1 base and J gave up 0 bases, with 7 bases separating them. The V gene's germline CDR1 is LNHDA and CDR2 SQIVND (reference sequence). Original processing methods: It was from reference gene primer amplification that nucleated cell counts were estimated. Clones were sequenced by immunoSEQ multiplex PCR, and TCRdb holds only the in-frame ones, with some missing. V, J and clone size are taken as reported in that table, and D and trimming were inferred from the DNA itself. In the table there are 110,000 or so clones, roughly 79% of which are singletons.

The chain combines TRBV19 with TRBJ1-5, with a tentative D call TRBD1 (5 bases). Sample: peripheral blood. This receptor was identified in a man aged 80 or over with acute or convalescent COVID-19. The CDR3 region is CASSIARASNQPQHF. The CDR3 DNA follows: TGTGCCAGTAGTATAGCCAGGGCTAGCAATCAGCCCCAGCATTTT.